Listed below are T cell receptor beta chains from one sample, sequenced in a study of blood T cell repertoires in COVID-19. Sequencing was performed with immunoSEQ multiplex PCR; in TCRdb, only in-frame clones are kept and a portion is missing. This sample carries roughly 60,000 clones, around 75% of them seen once, and the ten largest clones take 25%. The sample consisted of peripheral blood. Receptors were obtained from a human donor in a cohort sampled during active COVID-19. The CDR3 runs from the conserved cysteine through the conserved F or W. The D gene is left open where the match is weak. For some rows the clone size is stated as once, few or many, or as a class when expanded; others skip it.

- | - | TRBJ2-7 | TRBV19 | CASSIRGDRGHEQYF | TGTGCCAGTAGTATCCGCGGGGATAGGGGCCACGAGCAGTACTTC
TRBD2 | - | TRBJ2-7 | TRBV2 | CASSEPGLARRYEQYF | TGTGCCAGCAGTGAACCGGGACTAGCGCGTCGATACGAGCAGTACTTC
- | - | TRBJ2-5 | TRBV19 | CASSISGETQYF | TGTGCCAGTAGTATATCGGGGGAGACCCAGTACTTC
- | - | TRBJ2-5 | TRBV10-3 | CAISPKGHLETQYF | TGTGCCATCAGCCCTAAAGGACATCTAGAGACCCAGTACTTC
TRBD1 | - | TRBJ1-1 | TRBV29-1 | CSVEVTGGGTEAFF | TGCAGCGTTGAAGTTACAGGGGGCGGAACTGAAGCTTTCTTT
TRBD1 | - | TRBJ1-2 | TRBV30 | CAFRTGPGNYGYTF | TGTGCCTTCCGGACAGGCCCAGGGAACTATGGCTACACCTTC
- | - | TRBJ1-2 | TRBV5-1 | CASSFGGGIYGYTF | TGCGCCAGCAGCTTTGGGGGAGGCATCTATGGCTACACCTTC
- | - | TRBJ1-1 | TRBV11-3 | CASSFDSEDTEAFF | TGTGCCAGCAGCTTTGACAGTGAGGACACTGAAGCTTTCTTT
- | - | TRBJ2-7 | TRBV7-9 | CASSELQEGVPYF | TGTGCCAGCAGCGAGTTACAGGAAGGTGTGCCGTACTTC
- | - | TRBJ1-1 | TRBV3-1/TRBV3-2 | CASSQGSYSSTEAFF | TGTGCCAGCAGCCAAGGGTCATATTCGAGCACTGAAGCTTTCTTT
TRBD1 | few | TRBJ1-1 | TRBV10-3 | CAITLGQGGEAFF | TGTGCCATCACCTTGGGACAGGGTGGTGAAGCTTTCTTT
TRBD2 | - | TRBJ2-1 | TRBV7-9 | CASSTLAGSSYNEQFF | TGTGCCAGCAGCACTTTAGCGGGGAGCTCCTACAATGAGCAGTTCTTC
TRBD2 | few | TRBJ2-7 | TRBV15 | CATSRDDSGTYEQYF | TGTGCCACCAGCAGAGATGACAGCGGGACTTACGAGCAGTACTTC
- | - | TRBJ1-2 | TRBV28 | CASSSPDGRGYTF | TGTGCCAGCAGTTCCCCCGACGGGAGAGGCTACACCTTC
TRBD2 | - | TRBJ2-1 | TRBV5-4 | CASSPGTSGRGSYNEQFF | TGTGCCAGCAGCCCTGGGACTAGCGGGAGGGGGTCCTACAATGAGCAGTTCTTC
- | - | TRBJ2-1 | TRBV7-6 | CASSQAPGSTLSSYNEQFF | TGTGCCAGCAGCCAAGCCCCGGGGTCTACCCTGAGCTCCTACAATGAGCAGTTCTTC
- | many | TRBJ1-2 | TRBV28 | CASSLSTAYYGYTF | TGTGCCAGCAGTTTATCGACAGCCTACTATGGCTACACCTTC
- | - | TRBJ1-2 | TRBV30 | CAWSGGTRGGYTF | TGTGCCTGGAGTGGCGGGACCAGAGGTGGCTACACCTTC
- | many | TRBJ1-3 | TRBV9 | CASSVATGKENTIYF | TGTGCCAGCAGCGTAGCTACAGGGAAGGAAAACACCATATATTTT
- | few | TRBJ2-3 | TRBV20-1 | CSASVRGAAGIDTQYF | TGCAGTGCTAGTGTTCGGGGAGCAGCAGGTATAGATACGCAGTATTTT
- | - | TRBJ1-1 | TRBV18 | CASSQSWPSPGTEAFF | TGTGCCAGCTCACAAAGTTGGCCTTCGCCGGGCACTGAAGCTTTCTTT
TRBD1 | once | TRBJ1-2 | TRBV4-1 | CASSHDQTGSGYTF | TGCGCCAGCAGCCATGATCAGACAGGGAGTGGCTACACCTTC
- | - | TRBJ2-1 | TRBV10-2 | CASGGVDEQFF | TGCGCCAGCGGGGGCGTTGATGAGCAGTTCTTC
- | - | TRBJ1-1 | TRBV7-9 | CASGSREGGKTEAFF | TGTGCCAGCGGGAGCAGGGAGGGTGGAAAAACTGAAGCTTTCTTT
- | once | TRBJ1-1 | TRBV6-5 | CASVVTGETEAFF | TGTGCCAGCGTCGTGACCGGGGAGACTGAAGCTTTCTTT
TRBD1 | few | TRBJ1-6 | TRBV30 | CAWKRTGSPLHF | TGTGCCTGGAAGCGGACAGGGTCCCCCCTCCACTTT
- | once | TRBJ2-4 | TRBV5-1 | CASSLDGGANIQYF | TGCGCCAGCAGCTTGGACGGGGGAGCGAACATTCAGTACTTC
- | once | TRBJ2-7 | TRBV4-2 | CASSPRDRGGGYEQYF | TGTGCCAGCAGCCCTCGAGACAGGGGCGGGGGATACGAGCAGTACTTC
- | few | TRBJ1-5 | TRBV20-1 | CSASPWGGPNQPQHF | TGCAGTGCTAGTCCCTGGGGGGGGCCCAATCAGCCCCAGCATTTT
- | few | TRBJ2-3 | TRBV28 | CASSSTGFQDTQYF | TGTGCCAGCAGTTCGACAGGATTTCAGGATACGCAGTATTTT
TRBD1 | - | TRBJ1-3 | TRBV28 | CASTRGQGSGNTIYF | TGTGCCAGCACCCGAGGACAGGGCTCTGGAAACACCATATATTTT
TRBD2 | - | TRBJ2-2 | TRBV19 | CASKRGRGAGELFF | TGTGCCAGTAAACGCGGGAGAGGTGCCGGGGAGCTGTTTTTT
- | few | TRBJ1-4 | TRBV5-6 | CASSPGGGREKLFF | TGTGCCAGCAGCCCGGGGGGGGGCCGGGAAAAACTGTTTTTT
- | - | TRBJ1-5 | TRBV19 | CASNTQGIGNQPQHF | TGTGCCAGTAACACCCAGGGCATTGGCAATCAGCCCCAGCATTTT
- | once | TRBJ2-7 | TRBV28 | CASRPTTSSYEQYF | TGTGCCAGCAGGCCAACTACGAGCTCCTACGAGCAGTACTTC
- | - | TRBJ2-2 | TRBV18 | CASSGYTGELFF | TGTGCCAGCTCAGGCTACACCGGGGAGCTGTTTTTT
TRBD1 | - | TRBJ1-6 | TRBV19 | CASSIGQGGNSPLHF | TGTGCCAGTAGTATCGGACAGGGGGGCAATTCACCCCTCCACTTT
TRBD2 | once | TRBJ2-2 | TRBV4-2 | CASSLRAGPSDTGELFF | TGTGCCAGCAGCCTCCGAGCGGGACCCTCCGACACCGGGGAGCTGTTTTTT
TRBD1 | - | TRBJ1-5 | TRBV15 | CATSAGQENQPQHF | TGTGCCACCTCGGCGGGACAGGAGAATCAGCCCCAGCATTTT